Described below is a single TCR beta chain sequence and its context. The assay was immunoSEQ multiplex PCR, and TCRdb's table has in-frame clones only and misses some. The table includes approximately 170,000 clones, approximately 80% detected once. These data belong to a study of blood T cell repertoires in COVID-19. Study as a whole: Sources were T cells, B-cell-depleted T cells, or PBMCs; the material itself was cDNA or gDNA.

Germline V gene sequence: CDR1 DFQATT, CDR2 SNEGSKA (reference sequence). The junction had 7 bases not matched to a gene; V was cut back by 3 bases and J by 1 base. The CDR3 is 15 residues long. In terms of age and location, participants ranged from roughly 18 to 90 years and lived in fewer than 30 US areas. This receptor was identified in a woman between 45 and 65 years old who had recovered from COVID-19. The chain joins TRBV20-1 to TRBJ2-5; 8 bases align to TRBD2. Sequencing input: PBMCs or T cells enriched from blood (not recorded which). The CDR3 sequence: CSASGGGTRQETQYF. CDR3 bases: TGCAGTGCTAGTGGCGGGGGGACCCGCCAAGAGACCCAGTACTTC.